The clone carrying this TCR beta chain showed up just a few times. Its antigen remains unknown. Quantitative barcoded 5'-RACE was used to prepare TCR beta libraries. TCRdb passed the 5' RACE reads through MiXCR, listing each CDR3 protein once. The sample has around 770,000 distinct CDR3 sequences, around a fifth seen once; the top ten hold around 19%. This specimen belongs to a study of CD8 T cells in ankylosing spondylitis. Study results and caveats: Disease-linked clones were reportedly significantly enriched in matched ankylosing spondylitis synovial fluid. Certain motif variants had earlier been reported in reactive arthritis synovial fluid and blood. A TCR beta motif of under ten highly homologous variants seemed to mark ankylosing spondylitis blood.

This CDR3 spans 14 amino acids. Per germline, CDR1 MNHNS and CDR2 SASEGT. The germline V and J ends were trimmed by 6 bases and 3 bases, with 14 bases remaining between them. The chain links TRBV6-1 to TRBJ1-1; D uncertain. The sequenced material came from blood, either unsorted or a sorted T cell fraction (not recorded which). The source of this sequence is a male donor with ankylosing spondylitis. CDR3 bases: TGTGCCAGCAGGGGCCTTGGCGGGCACACTGAAGCTTTCTTT. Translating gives CASRGLGGHTEAFF.